This is a list of T cell receptor beta chains from one sample in a study of blood T cells in healthy people across ages. TCRdb recomputed calls from the 5' RACE reads with MiXCR, one row per CDR3 protein. Seen here are almost 550,000 distinct CDR3 sequences, 24% observed once, and the top ten hold roughly 9%. This sample also belongs to another study, concerning T cells of mothers and their children.

The sequenced sample consisted of blood. The receptors derive from a boy between 5 and 17 years old in good health. The CDR3 runs from the conserved cysteine through the conserved F or W. The order of the fields is clone size, V gene, CDR3 protein. The size of a clone is reported for some rows only, either as once, few or many, or as a class for expanded clones.

size: few
V: TRBV20-1
CDR3: CSATDRLAGGFGELFF

size: few
V: TRBV7-2
CDR3: CASSPPSRQFQYF

size: few
V: TRBV7-9
CDR3: CASSLGDRDNEKLFF

size: few
V: TRBV12-3/TRBV12-4
CDR3: CASSPGTETSEQYF

size: few
V: TRBV28
CDR3: CASSPPGIGLNTEAFF

size: few
V: TRBV25-1
CDR3: CASSESMGVMEYGYTF

size: NA
V: TRBV11-1
CDR3: CASSAGPGDQPQHF

size: NA
V: TRBV5-4
CDR3: CASSSDTKGEQYF

size: NA
V: TRBV4-3
CDR3: CASSQDGSGNKNIQYF

size: few
V: TRBV7-2
CDR3: CASSLGDTDNSPLHF